This is a list of T cell receptor beta chains from one sample in a study of T cell responses to AZD1222 COVID-19 vaccine. The method was immunoSEQ multiplex PCR; TCRdb's version includes in-frame clones alone and lacks a portion of them. The profile covers roughly 120,000 clones, with about 90% appearing a single time and roughly 5.4% taken by the ten largest. The sequencing used peripheral blood, collected on day 0 of AZD1222 vaccination. The receptor set was obtained from an adult in good health. CDR3s include the opening cysteine and the closing phenylalanine or tryptophan. D genes are given only for firm matches. The listing skips clone size in some rows; elsewhere it reads once, few, many or a size class.

CDR3: CASSYPTGPVEGYTF
DNA: TGTGCCAGCAGCTATCCTACAGGCCCAGTCGAGGGCTACACCTTC
D: NA
size: NA
J: TRBJ1-2
V: TRBV5-5

CDR3: CAWKYGDLYSSYGYTF
DNA: TGTGCCTGGAAATATGGGGACCTTTACTCCAGCTATGGCTACACCTTC
D: NA
size: few
J: TRBJ1-2
V: TRBV30

CDR3: CASSQDLGQGAAFF
DNA: TGTGCCAGCAGCCAAGATCTAGGACAGGGGGCAGCTTTCTTT
D: TRBD1
size: NA
J: TRBJ1-1
V: TRBV14

CDR3: CASSLESTSGNTIYF
DNA: TGTGCCAGCAGCTTAGAGTCTACCTCTGGAAACACCATATATTTT
D: NA
size: NA
J: TRBJ1-3
V: TRBV7-2

CDR3: CASSPSPGGLFF
DNA: TGTGCCAGCAGTCCCAGCCCAGGGGGACTGTTTTTT
D: TRBD1
size: NA
J: TRBJ1-4
V: TRBV12-3/TRBV12-4

CDR3: CASSPFGGPTEAFF
DNA: TGCGCCAGCAGCCCGTTCGGGGGGCCCACTGAAGCTTTCTTT
D: NA
size: NA
J: TRBJ1-1
V: TRBV5-1

CDR3: CASSMRQTNQPQHF
DNA: TGTGCCAGCAGCATGAGACAGACCAATCAGCCCCAGCATTTT
D: NA
size: NA
J: TRBJ1-5
V: TRBV6-6

CDR3: CASSLAIRGNTDTQYF
DNA: TGTGCCAGCAGCTTAGCGATCAGGGGGAACACAGATACGCAGTATTTT
D: TRBD1
size: NA
J: TRBJ2-3
V: TRBV7-8

CDR3: CASSSPLARTDRSSYNEQFF
DNA: TGTGCCAGCAGCTCCCCTTTAGCCCGGACAGATCGAAGCTCCTACAATGAGCAGTTCTTC
D: NA
size: NA
J: TRBJ2-1
V: TRBV28

CDR3: CASSMPGRERQPQHF
DNA: TGTGCCAGCAGTATGCCGGGCCGAGAGAGGCAGCCCCAGCATTTT
D: NA
size: NA
J: TRBJ1-5
V: TRBV7-2

CDR3: CASYKGESSRKGTEAFF
DNA: TGTGCCAGTTATAAGGGCGAGAGCAGCCGAAAGGGGACTGAAGCTTTCTTT
D: NA
size: once
J: TRBJ1-1
V: TRBV19

CDR3: CASSYLPGTGGGELFF
DNA: TGTGCCAGCAGCTATTTACCCGGAACAGGGGGCGGGGAGCTGTTTTTT
D: TRBD1
size: NA
J: TRBJ2-2
V: TRBV7-3

CDR3: CASSKTRDYGYTF
DNA: TGTGCCAGCAGTAAAACGAGGGACTATGGCTACACCTTC
D: NA
size: NA
J: TRBJ1-2
V: TRBV12-3/TRBV12-4

CDR3: CASSLRWGETQYF
DNA: TGTGCCAGCAGTTTGAGGTGGGGAGAGACCCAGTACTTC
D: NA
size: NA
J: TRBJ2-5
V: TRBV12-3/TRBV12-4

CDR3: CASSGGHQFSPLHF
DNA: TGTGCCAGCAGCGGGGGACACCAGTTTTCACCCCTCCACTTT
D: NA
size: NA
J: TRBJ1-6
V: TRBV5-8

CDR3: CAWSGDTEAFF
DNA: TGTGCCTGGAGCGGTGACACTGAAGCTTTCTTT
D: NA
size: NA
J: TRBJ1-1
V: TRBV30

CDR3: CASSPWGRAGYGYTF
DNA: TGTGCCAGTAGTCCCTGGGGGAGGGCAGGCTATGGCTACACCTTC
D: NA
size: NA
J: TRBJ1-2
V: TRBV19

CDR3: CASSLSGLAGVDTQYF
DNA: TGTGCCAGCAGCTTAAGTGGACTAGCGGGAGTGGATACGCAGTATTTT
D: TRBD2
size: NA
J: TRBJ2-3
V: TRBV7-2

CDR3: CASIRGAQYF
DNA: TGTGCCAGCATTAGGGGGGCCCAGTACTTC
D: NA
size: NA
J: TRBJ2-5
V: TRBV6-5

CDR3: CASSVMGFSTDTQYF
DNA: TGTGCCAGCAGCGTAATGGGGTTTAGCACAGATACGCAGTATTTT
D: NA
size: NA
J: TRBJ2-3
V: TRBV9

CDR3: CASSHQAGAGANVLTF
DNA: TGTGCCAGCAGCCACCAGGCGGGTGCTGGGGCCAACGTCCTGACTTTC
D: NA
size: NA
J: TRBJ2-6
V: TRBV13

CDR3: CASSQTGLSYEQYF
DNA: TGTGCCAGCAGCCAAACAGGGTTGTCCTACGAGCAGTACTTC
D: NA
size: NA
J: TRBJ2-7
V: TRBV14

CDR3: CASSPNRTGYYGYTF
DNA: TGTGCCAGCAGCCCCAACCGGACAGGGTACTATGGCTACACCTTC
D: TRBD1
size: NA
J: TRBJ1-2
V: TRBV7-9

CDR3: CASRKRGGNQPQHF
DNA: TGTGCCAGCAGGAAAAGGGGGGGCAATCAGCCCCAGCATTTT
D: NA
size: NA
J: TRBJ1-5
V: TRBV7-2

CDR3: CASSYDSGLGGLFF
DNA: TGTGCCAGCAGCTACGATAGTGGCCTCGGGGGGCTGTTTTTT
D: NA
size: NA
J: TRBJ2-2
V: TRBV6-5

CDR3: CASSPGLAGSGTGELFF
DNA: TGTGCCAGCTCTCCCGGACTAGCGGGTTCGGGCACCGGGGAGCTGTTTTTT
D: TRBD2
size: NA
J: TRBJ2-2
V: TRBV9

CDR3: CASSSGQTGEKLFF
DNA: TGCGCCAGCAGCTCCGGACAGACCGGTGAAAAACTGTTTTTT
D: NA
size: NA
J: TRBJ1-4
V: TRBV5-1